One sample yielded the 29 T cell receptor beta chains listed below, sequenced in a study of CD8 T cells in Susac syndrome. Reverse transcription used about 0.45 to 1 ug RNA and random hexamers. MiXCR, run by TCRdb on the immunoSEQ multiplex PCR reads, gives a single entry per CDR3 protein. Of hundreds of thousands of distinct CDR3 sequences listed, around 96% are singletons. Specimen: CD4+ T cells from PBMCs. The receptors derive from a human donor with Susac syndrome.

The V gene is TRBV7-2, the J gene TRBJ2-1; D remains ambiguous. The CDR3 totals 14 residues. The germline V gene encodes CDR1 SGHTA and CDR2 FQGNSA. V was shortened by 1 base and J by 4 bases, with 8 bases between the two germline ends. The CDR3 DNA follows: TGTGCCAGCAGCTTAGTGGGCCCTTACAATGAGCAGTTCTTC. Amino acid sequence: CASSLVGPYNEQFF.

V usage is TRBV14 and J usage is TRBJ2-4, with D possibly being TRBD1 (5 bases). Trimming shortened V by 4 bases and J by 7 bases, and 8 bases separated the two germline ends. This CDR3 has 12 residues. Germline assignment: CDR1 SGHDN and CDR2 FVKESK. The CDR3 DNA reads TGTGCCAGCAGCCCTCAGGGCAACATTCAGTACTTC. Amino acid sequence: CASSPQGNIQYF.

This clonotype was seen a single time. The DNA for the CDR3 is TGTGCCAGCAGTGATCACGGGACACAACGACAAGAGACCCAGTACTTC. As protein: CASSDHGTQRQETQYF. The chain combines TRBV25-1 with TRBJ2-5; D perhaps matches TRBD1 (6 bases). Germline V CDR1 and CDR2: MGHDK, SYGVNS. The CDR3 has 16 residues. The germline V and J ends were trimmed by 3 bases and 2 bases, with 16 bases remaining between them.

The J gene is TRBJ2-3, the V gene TRBV2, with TRBD2 matching over 10 bases. The CDR3 runs to 14 residues. The germline gives CDR1 SNHLY, CDR2 FYNNEI. The ends lost 10 bases at V and 2 bases at J; junction bases unmatched: 6. The CDR3 reads CATSGLAATDTQYF. The CDR3 nucleotides are TGTGCCACCTCCGGACTAGCGGCCACAGATACGCAGTATTTT. The whole variable domain, remainder taken from reference TRBV2 and TRBJ2-3, is EPEVTQTPSHQVTQMGQEVILRCVPISNHLYFYWYRQILGQKVEFLVSFYNNEISEKSEIFDDQFSVERPDGSNFTLKIRSTKLEDSAMYFCATSGLAATDTQYFGPGTRLTVL.

The chain joins TRBV29-1 to TRBJ1-2; no clear D. Trimming cost V 2 bases and J 4 bases, with 5 bases left between them. The CDR3 spans 11 residues. The germline gives CDR1 SQVTM, CDR2 ANQGSEA. For the CDR3, the DNA is TGCAGCGTTGAACCCCCCTATGGCTACACCTTC. It translates to CSVEPPYGYTF.

The table lists this clonotype with a count of one. The V call is TRBV4-1, the J call TRBJ1-2, with D possibly matching TRBD1 (5 bases). Germline CDR1 is MGHRA and CDR2 is YSYEKL. V shed 7 bases and J shed 0 bases, with 12 bases lying between them. The CDR3 spans 14 residues. CDR3 sequence: CASKSGSTNYGYTF. In nucleotides, the CDR3 is TGCGCCAGCAAATCAGGGTCTACTAACTATGGCTACACCTTC.

The chain recombines TRBV29-1 with TRBJ1-2, with a possible D match to TRBD1 (5 bases). Germline-derived CDR1 and CDR2 are SQVTM and ANQGSEA. The CDR3 contains 17 residues. Trimming pared 5 bases from V and 4 bases from J, leaving 26 bases between. CDR3 nucleotide sequence: TGCAGCGTTCAACCCACCGGGGCTTCAGGTGGGGTCTATGGCTACACCTTC. Encoded protein: CSVQPTGASGGVYGYTF. Filled out from reference TRBV29-1 and TRBJ1-2, the complete variable domain reads SAVISQKPSRDICQRGTSLTIQCQVDSQVTMMFWYRQQPGQSLTLIATANQGSEATYESGFVIDKFPISRPNLTFSTLTVSNMSPEDSSIYLCSVQPTGASGGVYGYTFGSGTRLTVV.

Of note for this clonotype: At one end, the junction sequence differs from germline, possibly due to a read error. The chain joins TRBV20-1 to TRBJ1-4; the D is unclear. Per germline, CDR1 DFQATT and CDR2 SNEGSKA (reference sequence). This CDR3 spans 15 amino acids. Here the CDR3 reads CSARDRHGSNEKLFF. The CDR3 DNA sequence: TGCAGCGCTAGAGATCGGCACGGAAGTAATGAAAAACTGTTTTTT.

The chain's CDR3 is CSAGLAGVTDTQYF. The CDR3, as DNA: TGCAGTGCTGGACTAGCGGGAGTAACAGATACGCAGTATTTT. The chain carries TRBV20-1 and TRBJ2-3; 13 nucleotides agree with TRBD2. V gave up 5 bases and J gave up 3 bases; unmatched junction bases: 2. CDR3 length: 14 residues. Germline V lookup: CDR1 DFQATT, CDR2 SNEGSKA (reference sequence).

V usage is TRBV27 and J usage is TRBJ2-3; D is ambiguous. CDR3 length: 15 residues. Trimming removed 0 bases at V and 0 bases at J, with 7 bases between. The germline V gene has CDR1 MNHEY and CDR2 SMNVEV (reference sequence). CDR3 in amino acids: CASSLSSRSTDTQYF. Here the CDR3 DNA reads TGTGCCAGCAGTTTATCTTCCCGGAGCACAGATACGCAGTATTTT.

This CDR3 reads CASSQGEASGRRYNEQFF. CDR3 DNA sequence: TGCGCCAGCAGCCAGGGGGAGGCTAGCGGGAGGAGGTACAATGAGCAGTTCTTC. The chain couples TRBV4-1 to TRBJ2-1, with 11 bases matching TRBD2. The CDR3 covers 18 residues. The V and J ends lost 3 bases and 4 bases, in that order; junction bases with no gene match: 11. Germline values: CDR1 MGHRA, CDR2 YSYEKL.

This chain links TRBV7-2 with TRBJ1-2; TRBD1 matches 7 bases. V was pared by 5 bases and J by 4 bases, with 10 bases of the junction left unmatched. CDR1 SGHTA and CDR2 FQGNSA come from the germline V gene. The CDR3 extends over 15 amino acids. Here the CDR3 reads CASSPRSGQVYGYTF. As DNA, the CDR3 is TGTGCCAGCAGCCCGCGGTCCGGACAGGTCTATGGCTACACCTTC.

The chain combines TRBV15 with TRBJ1-1; 7 bases line up with TRBD1. Trimming removed 5 bases from V and 7 bases from J; junction bases left unmatched: 10. The CDR3 covers 14 residues. Germline CDR1 and CDR2: LNHNV and YYDKDF (reference sequence). CDR3 sequence: CATSGQTGVGEAFF. The CDR3 bases are TGTGCCACCAGCGGTCAAACAGGGGTAGGTGAAGCTTTCTTT.

The rearrangement joins TRBV4-2 to TRBJ2-7; D ambiguous. Deletions cut 0 bases from V and 5 bases from J, with 8 bases between. The CDR3 covers 13 residues. The germline gives CDR1 LGHNA, CDR2 YNFKEQ. DNA for the CDR3: TGTGCCAGCAGCCAAGAGAACCCCCACGAGCAGTACTTC. This encodes CASSQENPHEQYF.

The J gene is TRBJ2-3, the V gene TRBV13, with TRBD2 matching over 13 bases. This CDR3 has 15 residues. J was trimmed by 5 bases and V by 3 bases; bases with no gene match: 2. In germline, CDR1 is PRHDT, CDR2 FYEKMQ (reference sequence). CDR3 sequence reads: CASSFRLAGGDTQYF. CDR3 bases: TGTGCCAGCAGCTTTCGACTAGCGGGAGGAGATACGCAGTATTTT.

V usage is TRBV3-1 and J usage is TRBJ2-1; TRBD2 agrees at 10 bases. The CDR3 is 17 amino acids. Germline loops: CDR1 LGHDT, CDR2 YNNKEL (reference sequence). Trimming removed 2 bases from V and 0 bases from J; junction bases left unmatched: 4. The CDR3 nucleotides are TGTGCCAGCAGCCAAAATCCTAGCGGGAGCTCCTACAATGAGCAGTTCTTC. This encodes CASSQNPSGSSYNEQFF.

Here the CDR3 DNA reads TGTGCCACCAGCAGAGATCGGATAAACACCGGGGAGCTGTTTTTT. Residues: CATSRDRINTGELFF. The chain employs TRBV15 and TRBJ2-2; D call uncertain. The CDR3 spans 15 residues. Trimming took 0 bases from V and 2 from J, leaving 7 bases between them. Germline V gives CDR1 LNHNV, CDR2 YYDKDF (reference sequence).

This rearrangement joins TRBV7-3 to TRBJ1-1, with D unresolved. Germline loops: CDR1 SGHTA, CDR2 FQGTGA. The length of the CDR3 is 13 residues. With 2 bases removed from V and 3 bases from J, the gap between germline ends came to 7 bases. CDR3 DNA sequence: TGTGCCAGCAGCTTAGAAGAGGACACTGAAGCTTTCTTT. This sequence encodes CASSLEEDTEAFF. Full variable domain (missing parts from reference TRBV7-3 and TRBJ1-1): GAGVSQTPSNKVTEKGKYVELRCDPISGHTALYWYRQSLGQGPEFLIYFQGTGAADDSGLPNDRFFAVRPEGSVSTLKIQRTERGDSAVYLCASSLEEDTEAFFGQGTRLTVV.

V is TRBV5-1 and J is TRBJ2-3; D remains unclear. Germline CDR1 SGHRS, CDR2 YFSETQ. The CDR3 has 15 residues. V gave up 0 bases and J gave up 3 bases, with 11 bases separating them. This chain's CDR3 is CASSLARVGTDTQYF. CDR3 bases: TGCGCCAGCAGCTTGGCTAGGGTTGGTACAGATACGCAGTATTTT.

V is TRBV7-2 and J is TRBJ2-5; the match to TRBD2 covers 9 bases. J gave up 2 bases and V 8 bases, and 9 bases lay outside the gene matches. Germline V gene lookup returns CDR1 SGHTA and CDR2 FQGNSA. The CDR3 runs to 15 residues. The CDR3 DNA is TGTGCCAGCCAGCGTACTAGCGGGTTACAAGAGACCCAGTACTTC. The encoded protein is CASQRTSGLQETQYF.

The V gene is TRBV7-2, the J gene TRBJ2-1; unclear D gene. Per the germline V gene, CDR1 is SGHTA and CDR2 is FQGNSA. Deletions cut 5 bases from V and 5 bases from J, with 13 bases between. The CDR3 consists of 14 residues. CDR3 protein: CASSRAYGNNEQFF. The CDR3, as DNA: TGTGCCAGCAGCCGAGCGTATGGTAACAATGAGCAGTTCTTC.

V is TRBV3-1 and J is TRBJ2-5; D unresolved. The CDR3 runs 12 residues. V shed 2 bases and J shed 2 bases, with 3 bases lying between them. Germline V gene data show CDR1 as LGHDT and CDR2 as YNNKEL (reference sequence). CDR3 sequence reads: CASSQIQETQYF. The CDR3 coding sequence is TGTGCCAGCAGCCAAATACAAGAGACCCAGTACTTC.

The V call is TRBV25-1, the J call TRBJ2-5; 9 bases agree with TRBD1. Per the germline V gene, CDR1 is MGHDK and CDR2 is SYGVNS. The trim removed 2 bases at V and 4 bases at J, leaving 5 bases unmatched. CDR3 size: 15 residues. CDR3 sequence (DNA): TGTGCCAGCAGTGAAAACACAGGGGGCAGAGAGACCCAGTACTTC. Translated, it gives CASSENTGGRETQYF.

This clonotype was observed once. The chain recombines TRBV28 with TRBJ2-7; D unresolved. Deletions cut 3 bases from V and 0 bases from J, with 12 bases between. CDR1 and CDR2 from the germline V gene are MDHEN and SYDVKM. The CDR3 is 15 amino acids. The CDR3 loop is CASSFGSEYSYEQYF. DNA for the CDR3: TGTGCCAGCAGTTTCGGCAGCGAATACTCCTACGAGCAGTACTTC.

V and J are TRBV20-1 and TRBJ2-2, with TRBD2 identical over 10 bases. V lost 3 bases and J lost 3; bases outside the gene matches: 4. CDR1 DFQATT and CDR2 SNEGSKA come from the germline V gene (reference sequence). The CDR3 is 15 amino acids. CDR3 nucleotide sequence: TGCAGTGCTAGTTCTAGCGGGAGTGACACCGGGGAGCTGTTTTTT. This sequence encodes CSASSSGSDTGELFF.

The chain carries TRBV6-5 and TRBJ2-1, with a possible D match to TRBD1 (5 bases). The CDR3 sequence is 13 residues long. With 0 bases removed from V and 9 bases from J, the gap between germline ends came to 9 bases. From germline, CDR1 is MNHEY and CDR2 SVGAGI. CDR3 DNA: TGTGCCAGCAGTTACTCGACAGTGACTGAGCAGTTCTTC. It codes for CASSYSTVTEQFF.

The rearrangement links TRBV19 to TRBJ1-1, with no clear D. This CDR3 is built from 11 residues. Germline-derived CDR1 and CDR2 are LNHDA and SQIVND (reference sequence). The ends were cut back, 4 bases at V and 4 bases at J, with 4 bases in the middle. CDR3 bases: TGTGCCAGTAGTAGTAGCACTGAAGCTTTCTTT. Translating gives CASSSSTEAFF.

This clonotype has a single count. The chain recombines TRBV3-1 with TRBJ2-7, with D possibly matching TRBD1 (7 bases). CDR1 is LGHDT and CDR2 is YNNKEL in the germline V gene (reference sequence). This CDR3 contains 18 residues. V was pared by 0 bases and J by 0 bases, with 18 bases between. This chain's CDR3 is CASSQDRGYRGLSYEQYF. For the CDR3, the DNA is TGTGCCAGCAGCCAAGATAGGGGATACAGGGGACTCTCCTACGAGCAGTACTTC.

The gene calls are TRBV28 and TRBJ2-1, with D possibly matching TRBD1 (5 bases). The V and J ends lost 7 bases and 0 bases respectively, with 16 bases between them. Germline loops: CDR1 MDHEN, CDR2 SYDVKM. The CDR3 runs 16 residues. The DNA of the CDR3 is TGTGCCAGCATCTTAAGGGGCTTCAACTCCTACAATGAGCAGTTCTTC. This translates into CASILRGFNSYNEQFF.